The T cell receptor beta chain described here comes from a study of T cells in women clearing cervical HPV infection (dated by TCRdb to the late 2010s). Broadly, across the study: The cases were over 20 women with histologically confirmed HPV16-related CIN3 or worse, and 2 of these cases were invasive cancers. The 20 to 25 controls were women who cleared a single incident HPV16 infection within 12 months without developing precancer or cancer. Blood from cases was drawn at the visit where the lesion was first identified, while blood from controls was drawn once the infection was no longer detected. For cases, the median interval between lesion detection and blood sampling was roughly 150 days, with an interquartile range of roughly 85 to 200 days. Since only a few of the women had HLA typing available, the possibility that HLA type was acting as a confounder could not be ruled out. Nested within Costa Rica's Guanacaste HPV Natural History Study, an exploratory proof-of-principle case-control study compared TCR repertoires across cervical HPV16 outcomes. Cases and controls were matched on age within five years and on year of sample collection. Cases had a median age of about 35 years and controls had a median age of about 37, with no significant differences in baseline characteristics. In the parent cohort, roughly 10,000 women aged 18 or older were enrolled in Guanacaste, Costa Rica, during about 1993 to 1994 and were followed for seven years. Five blinded duplicates per group were added as quality controls, so that 60 or so samples were obtained: approximately 50 participants and some 10 replicates. Study-wide findings and limitations: The cross-sectional design could not show whether the associations came before the infection or were a result of it, and neither effector/memory subsets nor HPV-specific T cells were isolated. Cases had lower TRBV6-7 relative abundance than controls (approximately 0.11% versus 0.16%; Bonferroni P = 0.0008). Because T-cell numbers per sample were unknown, differences in richness could reflect varying T-cell content rather than repertoire biology. By combining richness with V gene abundances, random forest classifiers separated cases from controls with an estimated AUC of 0.83. Across sequencing depths, CIN3+ cases showed significantly higher TCR repertoire richness than controls, but evenness did not differ between the groups.

Every participant had a single incident cervical HPV16 infection, and women with prevalent HPV16 infections were excluded. Cervical HPV DNA was detected with MY09/MY11 PCR, and genotyping was done with dot-blot hybridization. Roughly 15 mL of heparinized blood was centrifuged, after which the buffy coat was aliquoted, frozen at -30 degrees C, and then stored at -80 degrees C. Genomic DNA was extracted from buffy coat specimens using QIAGEN kits. The CDR3, cysteine through phenylalanine, is 14 amino acids long. The DNA has 33 bases, all within the CDR3, and is read from base 1. V is pruned by 4 bases and J by 5 bases, leaving 6 bases of the junction without a gene match. As encoded in the germline V gene (reference sequence), CDR1 is SGHNT while CDR2 is YYREEE. With respect to this clone: Its antigen is unknown. The read comes to an end 3 residues before the CDR3 does, leaving the germline J gene to fill in the end.

Using the immunoSEQ assay, multiplex PCR amplified TCR beta CDR3 regions from an average of around 1,300 ng of genomic DNA per sample. The assay corrected primer bias using a complete synthetic TCR repertoire to establish an amplification baseline. Amplicons were sequenced on the Illumina platform. Under the source paper's analysis protocol: Sequences were error-corrected by clustering with frequency ratios and a modified nearest-neighbor algorithm and were then analyzed in the immunoSEQ Analyzer with IMGT gene definitions. TCR richness and evenness were averaged over 20 rarefaction repeats at each rarefaction depth, excluding samples with fewer sequences than the depth. V, D and J gene relative abundances were compared between groups with Wilcoxon rank sum tests, applying FDR correction. Blinded duplicates gave an intraclass correlation of roughly 96% for TCR richness and an average of roughly 76% across 66 gene segments. Here the immuneACCESS table is served through TCRdb, limited to in-frame sequences with V and J called. Missing clones are a known gap in these copies; in checked studies unresolved V genes cover under half, and the rest lacks a known reason. From that table come the V and J calls and clone size; the DNA was used to work out D and trimming. The sample's clone listing holds tens of thousands of clones. Clones ranked in the top ten supply less than 9% of the sample.

The rearranged chain carries TRBV5-4 and TRBJ2-5; the central 9 bases match TRBD1. This receptor was identified in a woman between 18 and 70 years old with a cervical HPV16 infection that either progressed to CIN3+ or cleared (not recorded which). Source material: blood buffy coat. The CDR3 bases that were read are TGTGCCAGCAGCGCCGGGGACAGGGATGAGACC. Translated, it reads CASSAGDRDET. The full CDR3 protein reads CASSAGDRDETQYF.